The 23 T cell receptor beta chains given below trace back to one sample, sequenced in a study of T-cell reconstitution after alpha-beta-depleted transplantation in children. Unique molecular identifiers were incorporated during preparation of the TCRbeta library. Each CDR3 protein gets one entry after TCRdb re-called the PCR reads with MiXCR. The table includes about 72,000 distinct CDR3 sequences, about 7.3% detected once. Sequencing was performed on PBMCs from the stem cell graft donor, taken from the stem cell graft. The origin of the receptors is a human donor who donated a stem cell graft to a child with acute lymphoblastic leukemia.

This clonotype showed up many times. The V and J genes are TRBV28 and TRBJ2-1, with D perhaps given as TRBD1 or TRBD2 (5 bases each). Germline V gene sequence: CDR1 MDHEN, CDR2 SYDVKM. The CDR3 loop spans 15 amino acids. V lost 5 bases and J lost 4, with 15 bases in between. The CDR3 sequence is CASSLRDARYNEQFF. For the CDR3, the DNA is TGTGCCAGCAGTCTTCGGGACGCCCGGTACAATGAGCAGTTCTTC.

This clonotype was counted between two and nine times. One junction end disagrees with the germline gene, perhaps due to a read error. The genes are TRBV9 and TRBJ2-7; 7 bases are shared with TRBD1. CDR1 is SGDLS and CDR2 is YYNGEE in the germline V gene. The CDR3 loop spans 15 amino acids. The CDR3 DNA reads as TGCTCCAGCAGCGCAACAGGGGAGAGCTCCTACGAGCAGTACTTC. This sequence encodes CSSSATGESSYEQYF. Full variable domain (outside the CDR3, taken from reference TRBV9 and TRBJ2-7): DSGVTQTPKHLITATGQRVTLRCSPRSGDLSVYWYQQSLDQGLQFLIQYYNGEERAKGNILERFSAQQFPDLHSELNLSSLELGDSALYFCSSSATGESSYEQYFGPGTRLTVT.

This clonotype was seen many times. V gene TRBV7-3 combines with J gene TRBJ2-1; TRBD1 or TRBD2 may be the D gene (6 bases each). The CDR3 is 17 residues long. Germline assignment: CDR1 SGHTA and CDR2 FQGTGA. V was shortened by 5 bases and J by 10 bases, with 27 bases between the two germline ends. CDR3 in amino acids: CASSPNLRDKGGEEQFF. The CDR3 DNA reads TGTGCCAGCAGCCCTAACCTACGGGACAAGGGGGGTGAGGAGCAGTTCTTC.

This clonotype was seen a few times. This chain connects TRBV9 to TRBJ2-2; D gene ambiguous. CDR3 size: 15 residues. V shed 0 bases and J shed 1 base, with 7 bases lying between them. From germline, CDR1 is SGDLS and CDR2 YYNGEE. CDR3 DNA sequence: TGTGCCAGCAGCGTAGTTGGGGTGAACACCGGGGAGCTGTTTTTT. Protein sequence: CASSVVGVNTGELFF.

This clonotype was seen ten or more times. This rearrangement joins TRBV11-2 to TRBJ2-7, with TRBD1 identical over 9 bases. The V gene end was trimmed by 3 bases and the J gene end by 5 bases; junction bases not matched to a gene: 5. Germline-derived CDR1 and CDR2 are SGHAT and FQNNGV. The CDR3 has 14 amino acids. The CDR3 region is CASSLGQGFHEQYF. CDR3 sequence (DNA): TGTGCCAGCAGCTTGGGACAGGGTTTCCACGAGCAGTACTTC.

The table lists this clonotype with many counts. CDR3 nucleotides: TGCAGTGCTAGAGATTTACTTTCCTCCTACAATGAGCAGTTCTTC. It translates to CSARDLLSSYNEQFF. V gene TRBV20-1 combines with J gene TRBJ2-1; D gene unclear. The germline V gene encodes CDR1 DFQATT and CDR2 SNEGSKA (reference sequence). V lost 0 bases and J 0 bases, leaving 9 bases between the germline ends. CDR3 length: 15 amino acids.

This clonotype was recorded a few times. The chain carries TRBV18 and TRBJ1-2, with TRBD1 matching over 8 bases. The CDR3 loop spans 16 amino acids. V trimming: 3 bases; J trimming: 5 bases; junction bases outside the gene matches: 11. Germline V gives CDR1 KGHSH, CDR2 LQKENI. The CDR3 loop is CASSPSGQELWYGYTF. CDR3 coding DNA: TGTGCCAGCTCACCTTCGGGACAGGAGTTGTGGTATGGCTACACCTTC.

This clonotype was counted many times. The chain has TRBV20-1 and TRBJ2-6; D ambiguous. The V end was cut by 3 bases, the J end by 0 bases, with 18 bases between. This CDR3 is built from 18 residues. CDR1 is DFQATT, CDR2 SNEGSKA, per germline (reference sequence). The CDR3 loop reads CSARGPVYRISGANVLTF. In DNA, the CDR3 is TGCAGTGCTAGGGGTCCTGTTTATCGGATCTCTGGGGCCAACGTCCTGACTTTC.

The rearrangement uses TRBV12-3 or TRBV12-4 and TRBJ2-3, with a weak D call TRBD2 (7 bases). The CDR3 loop spans 15 amino acids. V was trimmed by 3 bases and J by 2 bases, leaving 12 bases between them. The CDR3 region is CASSLNGGPTDTQYF. As DNA, the CDR3 is TGTGCCAGCAGTTTGAACGGGGGGCCCACAGATACGCAGTATTTT.

This clonotype appeared many times. J is TRBJ1-1 and V is TRBV5-1, with TRBD1 matching over 9 bases. The CDR3 contains 15 residues. The germline V gene has CDR1 SGHRS and CDR2 YFSETQ. With V trimmed by 4 bases and J by 1 base, 5 bases remained unmatched. CDR3 protein: CASSQSGQGNTEAFF. The CDR3 nucleotides are TGCGCCAGCAGCCAATCGGGACAGGGGAACACTGAAGCTTTCTTT.

This clonotype has a count of ten or more. The genes are TRBV4-1 and TRBJ2-7, with D possibly being TRBD1 or TRBD2 (5 bases each). CDR1 MGHRA and CDR2 YSYEKL come from the germline V gene. V lost 2 bases, J lost 5 bases, and 13 bases lay in between. The CDR3 is 14 amino acids. The CDR3 DNA sequence: TGCGCCAGCAGCCAATTACCGGGACGGCACGAGCAGTACTTC. Amino acid sequence: CASSQLPGRHEQYF.

This clonotype was picked up a small number of times. The chain employs TRBV7-2 and TRBJ2-2; the D gene is possibly TRBD2 (7 bases). The CDR3 contains 16 residues. The V end was cut by 5 bases, the J end by 6 bases, with 19 bases between. Germline CDR1 is SGHTA and CDR2 is FQGNSA. The CDR3 coding sequence is TGTGCCAGCAGCCCCCGACAGGCTAGCGGATCCGGGGAGCTGTTTTTT. Translation: CASSPRQASGSGELFF.

This clonotype was counted many times. This sequence joins TRBV2 and TRBJ2-6; the match to TRBD1 covers 7 bases. The CDR3 is 17 residues long. Trimming took 3 bases from V and 0 from J; bases not matched to a gene: 5. Germline V CDR1 and CDR2: SNHLY, FYNNEI. CDR3 in DNA: TGTGCCAGCAGTGATGGGACAGTTTCCTCTGGGGCCAACGTCCTGACTTTC. It yields the protein CASSDGTVSSGANVLTF.

This chain uses TRBV6-2 or TRBV6-3 with TRBJ2-1; 7 bases match TRBD2. Unmatched junction bases numbered 11, after V lost 6 bases and J lost 3 bases. The germline gives CDR1 MNHEY, CDR2 SVGEGT. The CDR3 extends over 16 amino acids. The CDR3 is CASSQVRGGSYNEQFF. CDR3 nucleotide sequence: TGTGCCAGCAGCCAGGTCCGCGGGGGAAGCTACAATGAGCAGTTCTTC.

There are many counts of this clonotype. This CDR3 is CASSFQGFTNTEAFF. CDR3 nucleotides: TGTGCCAGCAGCTTCCAAGGGTTTACAAACACTGAAGCTTTCTTT. The rearrangement uses TRBV11-2 and TRBJ1-1; D is unclear. The CDR3 has 15 amino acids. Germline V lookup: CDR1 SGHAT, CDR2 FQNNGV. Trimming shortened V by 3 bases and J by 2 bases, and 13 bases separated the two germline ends.

This clonotype was observed at least ten times. The V and J genes are TRBV7-8 and TRBJ2-7; D is uncertain. CDR3 length equals 14 residues. Trimming cost V 1 base and J 1 base, with 8 bases left between them. Germline CDR1 reads SGHVS; CDR2 reads FQNEAQ. The CDR3 coding sequence is TGTGCCAGCAGCTTAGTGGCTCCTTCCTACGAGCAGTACTTC. Translation: CASSLVAPSYEQYF.

This clonotype was seen a few times. The rearrangement joins TRBV5-1 to TRBJ1-1; D perhaps matches TRBD1 (5 bases). The germline V gene has CDR1 SGHRS and CDR2 YFSETQ. V gave up 6 bases and J gave up 5 bases, with 11 bases separating them. CDR3 length: 12 amino acids. CDR3 protein: CASTGIGTEAFF. The DNA for the CDR3 is TGCGCCAGCACAGGGATTGGGACTGAAGCTTTCTTT. The full variable domain, rest sourced from reference TRBV5-1 and TRBJ1-1, is KAGVTQTPRYLIKTRGQQVTLSCSPISGHRSVSWYQQTPGQGLQFLFEYFSETQRNKGNFPGRFSGRQFSNSRSEMNVSTLELGDSALYLCASTGIGTEAFFGQGTRLTVV.

This clonotype was picked up many times. This sequence joins TRBV12-3 or TRBV12-4 and TRBJ2-1, with 11 bases that match TRBD1. The junction had 9 bases not matched to a gene; V was cut back by 6 bases and J by 5 bases. There are 16 residues in the CDR3. CDR3 sequence reads: CASSPGDRGVDNEQFF. As DNA, the CDR3 is TGTGCCAGCAGCCCAGGGGACAGGGGGGTGGACAATGAGCAGTTCTTC.

The sample holds many counts of this clonotype. This chain uses TRBV20-1 with TRBJ1-5, with a weak D call TRBD1 (5 bases). Germline assignment: CDR1 DFQATT and CDR2 SNEGSKA (reference sequence). This CDR3 region has 13 residues. V gave up 5 bases and J gave up 0 bases, with 8 bases separating them. The CDR3 bases are TGCAGTGCTGGAGGACATAGCAATCAGCCCCAGCATTTT. As protein: CSAGGHSNQPQHF.

This clonotype appeared many times. This sequence joins TRBV7-9 and TRBJ2-2; D is perhaps TRBD1 or TRBD2 (5 bases each). This CDR3 comprises 17 residues. Per germline, CDR1 SEHNR and CDR2 FQNEAQ (reference sequence). Deletions cut 5 bases from V and 5 bases from J, with 21 bases between. The CDR3 DNA follows: TGTGCCAGCAGCCCCCTGGGGCGAAGCGGACTGACCGGGGAGCTGTTTTTT. It is translated as CASSPLGRSGLTGELFF.

The chain combines TRBV7-6 with TRBJ1-1; D is unclear. Per the germline V gene, CDR1 is SGHVS and CDR2 is FNYEAQ. This CDR3 contains 16 residues. Trimming removed 1 base from V and 0 bases from J, with 12 bases in between. Written as DNA, the CDR3 is TGTGCCAGCAGCTTAGGGGGAATCCGTTTGAACACTGAAGCTTTCTTT. Translated, it gives CASSLGGIRLNTEAFF.

The chain combines TRBV12-3 or TRBV12-4 with TRBJ1-4, with 7 bases that match TRBD1. The CDR3 contains 18 residues. Trimming took 7 bases from V and 0 from J; bases not matched to a gene: 14. CDR3 residues: CASTFTGALYATNEKLFF. The CDR3 DNA reads as TGTGCCAGCACCTTTACAGGGGCCCTTTACGCAACTAATGAAAAACTGTTTTTT.

This clonotype was observed many times. J is TRBJ2-4 and V is TRBV7-9; no definite D call. Germline CDR1 reads SEHNR; CDR2 reads FQNEAQ (reference sequence). This CDR3 contains 15 residues. V shed 1 base and J shed 0 bases, with 7 bases lying between them. In DNA, the CDR3 is TGTGCCAGCAGCTTAGTGGCCGGAGCCAAAAACATTCAGTACTTC. This gives the protein CASSLVAGAKNIQYF.